This record looks at one T cell receptor (beta chain) sequence and its context. Its specificity is unknown. The entry originates in a study of cytomegalovirus exposure and HLA in healthy donors. Study conclusions and caveats: Reported performance of the classifier showed diagnosis of cytomegalovirus status with high specificity and sensitivity. Cytomegalovirus association was listed for 164 TCR beta chains.

Germline V gene data show CDR1 as LNHDA and CDR2 as SQIVND (reference sequence). The CDR3 length is 13 residues. V was clipped by 3 bases and J by 4 bases; unmatched bases: 2. Profiling relied on immunoSEQ multiplex PCR, and the TCRdb table lists in-frame clones only, not all of them. The table lists about 140,000 clones, around 88% of them singletons. This chain uses TRBV19 with TRBJ1-2, with 7 bases aligning to TRBD1. The origin of this receptor is a woman under 30 in good health and CMV-seropositive. The sequencing sample was made of PBMCs. CDR3: CASSIGTVYGYTF. The DNA of the CDR3 is TGTGCCAGTAGTATCGGGACAGTCTATGGCTACACCTTC.